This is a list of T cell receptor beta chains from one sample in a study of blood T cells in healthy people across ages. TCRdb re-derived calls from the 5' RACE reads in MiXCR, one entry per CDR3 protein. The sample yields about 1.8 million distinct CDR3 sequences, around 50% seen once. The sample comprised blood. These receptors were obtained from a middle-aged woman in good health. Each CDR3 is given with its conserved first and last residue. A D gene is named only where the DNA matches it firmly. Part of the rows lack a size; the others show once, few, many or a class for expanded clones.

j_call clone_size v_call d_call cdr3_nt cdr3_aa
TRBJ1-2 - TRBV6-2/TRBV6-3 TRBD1 TGTGCCAGCAGTCCTCTCGGGACAGTTTCTTATGGCTACACCTTC CASSPLGTVSYGYTF
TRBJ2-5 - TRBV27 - TGTGCCAGCAGTTTATCTTACCAAGAGACCCAGTACTTC CASSLSYQETQYF
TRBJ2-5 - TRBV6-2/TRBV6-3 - TGTGCCAGCAGTTACGCAAATACAGGGATCCGAGAGACCCAGTACTTC CASSYANTGIRETQYF
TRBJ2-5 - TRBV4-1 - TGCGCCAGCAGCCAAGGTCCGGGTCTTCAGACCCAGTACTTC CASSQGPGLQTQYF
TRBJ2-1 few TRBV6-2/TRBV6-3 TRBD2 TGTGCCAGCAGTTACCTACAACCGGGACTAGCGGGGGGGATCAATGAGCAGTTCTTC CASSYLQPGLAGGINEQFF
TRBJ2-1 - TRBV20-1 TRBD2 TGCAGTGCCCCCTGGACTAGCGGGGACAATGAGCAGTTCTTC CSAPWTSGDNEQFF
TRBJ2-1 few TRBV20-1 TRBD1 TGCAGTGCTTTTACCCCCAGGGGGAATGAGCAGTTCTTC CSAFTPRGNEQFF
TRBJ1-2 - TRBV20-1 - TGCAGTGCTAGTTCCTATGGCTACACCTTC CSASSYGYTF
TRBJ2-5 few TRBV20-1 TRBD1 TGCAGTGCTAGAGCGGAGGGACAGGCGTACCAAGAGACCCAGTACTTC CSARAEGQAYQETQYF
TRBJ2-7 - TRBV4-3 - TGCGCCAGCAGCCAAGATCGGGTGGGGGTCGGTCAGGGGCCCAACTACGAGCAGTACTTC CASSQDRVGVGQGPNYEQYF
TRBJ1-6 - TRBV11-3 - TGTGCCAGCAGCTTAACGGGGGCTGATTCACCCCTCCACTTT CASSLTGADSPLHF
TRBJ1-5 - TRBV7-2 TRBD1 TGTGCCAGCAGCCCACGGATAGGGACAGGGGATCAGCCCCAGCATTTT CASSPRIGTGDQPQHF
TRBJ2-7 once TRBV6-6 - TGTGCCAGCAGTTGCTCGGGCCCTCAGTACTTC CASSCSGPQYF
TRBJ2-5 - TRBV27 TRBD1 TGTGCCAGCAGTCCCTGCCCTGCAGGGGGCCCGGAGACCCAGTACTTC CASSPCPAGGPETQYF
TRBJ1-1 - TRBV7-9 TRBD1 TGTGCCAGCAGCAGATCACAGGGGAAGGTAGGCACTGAAGCTTTCTTT CASSRSQGKVGTEAFF
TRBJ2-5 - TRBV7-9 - TGTGCCAGCAGCTCAACGATCCCGGGGGCCCAAGAGACCCAGTACTTC CASSSTIPGAQETQYF
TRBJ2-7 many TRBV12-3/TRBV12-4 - TGTGCCAGCAGTTTATGGCCCTACGAGCAGTACTTC CASSLWPYEQYF
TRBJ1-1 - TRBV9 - TGTGCCAGCAGCGTAGGAGGGATCACTGAAGCTTTCTTT CASSVGGITEAFF
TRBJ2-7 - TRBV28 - TGTGCCAGCAGTTCTTTCACTTGGGGGACGAAGAACGAGCAGTACTTC CASSSFTWGTKNEQYF
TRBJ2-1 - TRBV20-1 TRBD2 TGCAGTGCTCGGGGACTAGCGGGGGGGAACCGCAATGAGCAGTTCTTC CSARGLAGGNRNEQFF
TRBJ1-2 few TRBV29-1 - TGCAGCGTTGTTTATTCTTCGGGGCTCCGGCGGCGTGTCTATGGCTACACCTTC CSVVYSSGLRRRVYGYTF
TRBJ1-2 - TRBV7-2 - TGTGCCAGCAGCTTAGACGGTCAGAACAAATATGGCTACACCTTC CASSLDGQNKYGYTF
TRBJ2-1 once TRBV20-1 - TGCAGTGCTGGGACGGGAATCTTTGAGCAGTTCTTC CSAGTGIFEQFF
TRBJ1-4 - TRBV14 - TGTGCCAGCAGCCAAGCCAACAGGGTTAATGAAAAACTGTTTTTT CASSQANRVNEKLFF
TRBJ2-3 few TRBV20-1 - TGCAGTTTCCCCACCCATAGTGGCACAGATACGCAGTATTTT CSFPTHSGTDTQYF
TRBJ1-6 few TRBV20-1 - TGCAGTGCCGTGGGGGCTTATAATTCACCCCTCCACTTT CSAVGAYNSPLHF
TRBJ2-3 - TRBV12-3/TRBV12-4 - TGTGCCAGCAGAGGTCCAACTCCCACAGATACGCAGTATTTT CASRGPTPTDTQYF
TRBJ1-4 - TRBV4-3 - TGCGCCAGCAGCCAAGATCTGGGAGCAACTAATGAAAACCTGTTTTTT CASSQDLGATNENLFF
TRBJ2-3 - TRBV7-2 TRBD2 TGTGCCAGCAGCCCCAGACTAGCGGGGGCGGGAGATACGCAGTATTTT CASSPRLAGAGDTQYF
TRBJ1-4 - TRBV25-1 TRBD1 TGTGCCAGCAAGGGTTTATCGAGGGGGCGAGGGGTTGAAAAACTGTTTTTT CASKGLSRGRGVEKLFF
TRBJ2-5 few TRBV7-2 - TGTGCCAGCAGCTTAGATTCCGGTCCGGGGACCCAGTACTTC CASSLDSGPGTQYF
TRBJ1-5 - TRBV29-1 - TGCAGCGTTAAGGGGAGCAATCAGCCCCAGCATTTT CSVKGSNQPQHF
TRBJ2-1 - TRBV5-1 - TGCGCCAGCAGCTCAACCAGGGAATACAATGAGCAGTTCTTC CASSSTREYNEQFF
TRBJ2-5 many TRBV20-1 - TGCAGTGCTAGCGGGGCCCAAGAGACCCAGTACTTC CSASGAQETQYF
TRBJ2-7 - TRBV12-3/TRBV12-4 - TGTGCCAGCAGTCCCGGAATTCCTCTTACTTACGAGCAGTACTTC CASSPGIPLTYEQYF
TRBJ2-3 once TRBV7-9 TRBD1 TGTGCCAGCAGCTGGGGACAGGGCGAAGGTATAGATACGCAGTATTTT CASSWGQGEGIDTQYF
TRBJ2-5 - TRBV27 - TGTGCCAGCATGCGGCGAAGGAAAGAAGGGACCCAGTACTTC CASMRRRKEGTQYF
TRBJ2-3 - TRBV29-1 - TGCAGCGTCGTGACAGCGGCAGATACGCAGTATTTT CSVVTAADTQYF
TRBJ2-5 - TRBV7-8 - TGTGCCAGCAGCTTACAAGGGCAGGGTCCGACCCAGTACTTC CASSLQGQGPTQYF
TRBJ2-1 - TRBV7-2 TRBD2 TGTGCCAGCAGCTCGCGAGGTAGCGGGGGGTACAATGAGCAGTTCTTC CASSSRGSGGYNEQFF
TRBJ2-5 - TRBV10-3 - TGTGCCATCAGTGGTCAAGGGACCACAACTTTGGAGCAGTACTTC CAISGQGTTTLEQYF
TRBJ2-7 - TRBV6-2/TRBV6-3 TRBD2 TGTGCCAGCCTTCGGGAGGGAACCCCCTACGAGCAGTACTTC CASLREGTPYEQYF
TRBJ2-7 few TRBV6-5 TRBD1 TGTGCCAGCAATCCCCGGGACAGCGTCTACGAGCAGTACTTC CASNPRDSVYEQYF
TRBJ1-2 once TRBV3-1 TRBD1 TGTGCCAGCAGCCCGCCGGGACAGACTAACTATGGCTACACCTTC CASSPPGQTNYGYTF
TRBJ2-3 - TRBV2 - TGTGCCAGCAGGGTCGGGGACCACACGGATACGCAGTATTTT CASRVGDHTDTQYF
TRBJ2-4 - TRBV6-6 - TGTGCCAGCAGTTACGTAGGGGCGGGGGCCAAAAACATTCAGTACTTC CASSYVGAGAKNIQYF
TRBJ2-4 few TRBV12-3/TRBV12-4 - TGTGCCAGCAGTTTAGCGGACGGACAAAACATTCAGTACTTC CASSLADGQNIQYF
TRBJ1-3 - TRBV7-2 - TGTGCCAGCAGCCGTAATAGTACCATATATTTT CASSRNSTIYF
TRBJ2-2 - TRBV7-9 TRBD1 TGTGCCAGTAGGGACAGGGGTAGAGTCGGGGAGCTGTTTTTT CASRDRGRVGELFF
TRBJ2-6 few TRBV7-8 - TGTGCCAGCAGCGCCAACGCGGTCTCTGGGGCCAACGTCCTGACTTTC CASSANAVSGANVLTF
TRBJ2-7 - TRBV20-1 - TGCAGTGCTGTCCGGGACCCTCCGATTGAGTACTTC CSAVRDPPIEYF
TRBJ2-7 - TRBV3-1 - TGTGCCAGCAGCCCCGGGAGCCGGCACGAGCAGTACTTC CASSPGSRHEQYF